This T cell receptor beta chain was captured in a study of early T cells in non-severe SARS-CoV-2 infection listed by TCRdb under 2021. Concerning the study at large: Bulk RNA from unsorted whole blood was used for TCR sequencing, so alpha and beta chains could not be paired.

Study-wide findings and limitations: Matching against VDJdb was skewed toward anti-spike CD8 responses, likely underestimated virus-specific expansions, and missed private and CD4 specificities.

This clonotype appeared many times. Its antigen target is currently unknown. The record has no base qualities; no much larger clone is one base away. The study was a case-control design nested within a healthcare worker cohort in London, UK, with weekly nasopharyngeal swab PCR tests and blood sampling. Healthcare workers were enrolled in the week of the UK lockdown, from 23 to 31 March 2020, and were followed every week for up to about 16 weeks. The junction shows trimming of 5 bases on V and 4 bases on J, and the gene matches do not reach 5 bases of it. CDR1 and CDR2 are drawn from the germline V gene: SNHLY, FYNNEI. The CDR3 runs 15 residues from the cysteine to the phenylalanine. Just CDR3 DNA is preserved here, 45 bases in frame from base 1. To prepare the library, 5' RACE was applied. The sequencer was a NextSeq 500. To correct for sequencing error and PCR bias, the TCR library protocol tagged individual cDNA molecules with unique molecular identifiers. Both TCR alpha and beta chains were sequenced, and tight co-correlation was observed between alpha and beta sequence abundances in each sample. Concerning the study's data processing: V gene, J gene and CDR3 annotation of TCR sequences was performed with Decombinator V4. Expanded TCRs were defined as changing significantly between any two time points under a Poisson model with p below 0.0001. Abundances of TCRs were expressed as counts per million after normalisation to the total number of TCRs sequenced in each sample. TRAV1-2 paired with TRAJ12, TRAJ20 or TRAJ33 defined MAIT TCRs, while TRAV10 paired with TRAJ18 defined iNKT TCRs. VDJdb, accessed on 1 November 2021, was searched for TCRs annotated for CMV, EBV and SARS-CoV-2, and TCRs annotated for more than one antigen were excluded. TCRdb reworked the public reads: Q25 trimming with fastp, MiXCR clone assembly, productive beta chains retained. CDR3 protein duplicates are merged, each entry listing the most common genes and DNA. V and J calls and clone size were set by TCRdb, not the authors. In all, the sample holds roughly 63,000 distinct CDR3 sequences, and around 12% of those were seen once. About 4% of the sample goes to the ten largest clones.

This sequence uses TRBV2 and TRBJ2-1; 10 of the junction bases match TRBD1. Material for sequencing was whole blood. This TCR was sampled from an adult who was a healthcare worker with PCR-confirmed SARS-CoV-2 infection or an uninfected control (not recorded which). The CDR3 region has the sequence CASSMDRGGYNEQFF. The DNA sequence is given as TGTGCCAGCAGTATGGACAGGGGGGGATACAATGAGCAGTTCTTC.